This is a list of T cell receptor beta chains from one sample in a study of blood T cell repertoires in COVID-19. TCRdb's table, derived via immunoSEQ multiplex PCR, lists solely in-frame clones and lacks some. This table has about 220,000 clones, about 82% appearing once. The material sequenced was peripheral blood. All receptors derive from a woman in her 70s with COVID-19, enrolled during active disease. Each CDR3 is given with its conserved first and last residue. The D gene is left open where the match is weak. Some rows have no size entry. The others give once, few or many, or a class for an expanded clone.

>-|-|TRBV11-2|TRBJ2-2
TGTGCCAGCAGCTTATTTGGGGCCGTTAACACCGGGGAGCTGTTTTTT
CASSLFGAVNTGELFF
>-|-|TRBV24-1|TRBJ1-1
TGTGCCACCAGTGCAGACTTGAACACTGAAGCTTTCTTT
CATSADLNTEAFF
>once|TRBD1|TRBV18|TRBJ2-5
TGTGCCAGCTCACGAGGGACAGGGGGAATTGAGACCCAGTACTTC
CASSRGTGGIETQYF
>-|TRBD1|TRBV9|TRBJ2-7
TGTGCCAGCAGCGTAGGATGGGACAGAACCTACGAGCAGTACTTC
CASSVGWDRTYEQYF
>-|-|TRBV2|TRBJ1-1
TGTGCCAGCACCTTAGATAGGGGGAACACTGAAGCTTTCTTT
CASTLDRGNTEAFF
>-|-|TRBV7-2|TRBJ2-3
TGTGCCAGCAGCTTAGCAGCGGGAGATACGCAGTATTTT
CASSLAAGDTQYF
>once|TRBD2|TRBV7-6|TRBJ2-1
TGTGCCAGCAGCTTAGCTTCGGGACTAGCGGGAGATGATGAGCAGTTCTTC
CASSLASGLAGDDEQFF
>-|-|TRBV5-1|TRBJ1-1
TGCGCCAGCAGCTATTCAGGGGTAGGCGGGACTGAAGCTTTCTTT
CASSYSGVGGTEAFF
>-|-|TRBV9|TRBJ1-4
TGTGCCAGCAGCCCACTCGTAGGTGGTGGGAGTGAAAAACTGTTTTTT
CASSPLVGGGSEKLFF
>-|-|TRBV15|TRBJ1-1
TGTGCCACCAGCAGCGGGGGGCGGGTTGGCACTGAAGCTTTCTTT
CATSSGGRVGTEAFF
>-|TRBD1|TRBV5-4|TRBJ2-5
TGTGCCAGCAGCCAGCCGGGACAGAGAGGGGAGACCCAGTACTTC
CASSQPGQRGETQYF
>-|TRBD2|TRBV6-5|TRBJ2-1
TGTGCCATTTCGGGACTAGACGCCGCTGAGCAGTTCTTC
CAISGLDAAEQFF
>-|TRBD2|TRBV7-2|TRBJ2-3
TGTGCCAGCAGCTTAAACCATCCAGCGGGGGGAGTTGGCACAGATACGCAGTATTTT
CASSLNHPAGGVGTDTQYF
>-|-|TRBV5-1|TRBJ1-3
TGCGCCAGCAGCCAGGACAGCTCTGGAAACACCATATATTTT
CASSQDSSGNTIYF
>-|TRBD1|TRBV4-3|TRBJ2-2
TGCGCCAGCAGCCAGGAAACAGGGGGCATCGGGGAGCTGTTTTTT
CASSQETGGIGELFF
>-|TRBD2|TRBV5-6|TRBJ2-7
TGTGCCAGCAGCTTGCTTGTAGCGGGCAGAGAGGACCACGAGCAGTACTTC
CASSLLVAGREDHEQYF
>once|-|TRBV29-1|TRBJ1-1
TGCAGCGTTGAAAAGGGGGTGAACACTGAAGCTTTCTTT
CSVEKGVNTEAFF
>few|TRBD1|TRBV7-9|TRBJ2-5
TGTGCCAGCAGCCTCCAATACGGGACAGGGCAGAACCAGTACTTC
CASSLQYGTGQNQYF
>-|-|TRBV5-1|TRBJ1-1
TGCGCCAGCAGCTTGGGGGCCCTTGCTGAAGCTTTCTTT
CASSLGALAEAFF
>-|-|TRBV5-8|TRBJ2-5
TGTGCCAGCAGCTTGGATAGTGGGAGAGAGACCCAGTACTTC
CASSLDSGRETQYF
>few|TRBD2|TRBV19|TRBJ2-1
TGTGCCAGTAGTCTTAGCGGGAGAGGTGAGCAGTTCTTC
CASSLSGRGEQFF
>-|TRBD2|TRBV6-2/TRBV6-3|TRBJ2-1
TGTGCCAGCAGCACCGGGACTAGCGTCTTCTTC
CASSTGTSVFF
>-|-|TRBV5-1|TRBJ1-3
TGCGCCAGCAGGCCAGAAGGACAGCTCGGAAACACCATATATTTT
CASRPEGQLGNTIYF
>once|-|TRBV18|TRBJ1-4
TGTGCCAGCTCACCACCGGAGGGGTACGCAACTAATGAAAAACTGTTTTTT
CASSPPEGYATNEKLFF
>few|TRBD2|TRBV18|TRBJ2-1
TGTGCCAGCTCACCAGGAGCAGCGGGGACGCCCAATGAGCAGTTCTTC
CASSPGAAGTPNEQFF
>-|-|TRBV6-2/TRBV6-3|TRBJ1-5
TGTGCCAGCAGTCCCTTCGGTAATCAGCCCCAGCATTTT
CASSPFGNQPQHF
>once|TRBD1|TRBV4-1|TRBJ2-7
TGCGCCAGCAGCCCCGGACAGGGCTCGAGCTCCTACGAGCAGTACTTC
CASSPGQGSSSYEQYF
>-|TRBD2|TRBV6-6|TRBJ2-3
TGTGCCAGCACCCTCCTAGCGGAAGATACGCAGTATTTT
CASTLLAEDTQYF
>-|-|TRBV12-3/TRBV12-4|TRBJ2-3
TGTGCCAGCAGTTTTGCGCGGGGAGATACGCAGTATTTT
CASSFARGDTQYF
>-|-|TRBV7-9|TRBJ2-1
TGTGCCAGCAGTTCAACTATCCCAACTTACAATGAGCAGTTCTTC
CASSSTIPTYNEQFF
>-|TRBD2|TRBV12-3/TRBV12-4|TRBJ2-7
TGTGCCAGCAGGCGGGGGGCCTCCTACGAGCAGTACTTC
CASRRGASYEQYF